Reported below is one T cell receptor (beta chain). Antigen unknown. Assay: immunoSEQ multiplex PCR; the TCRdb copy retains only in-frame clones and omits some. This table holds about 68,000 clones, more than 65% found once. This entry is derived from a study of a mutant IDH1 vaccine in newly diagnosed glioma. The wider study: Every participant had undergone radiotherapy, temozolomide, or both before, and most underwent both. Study results and limitations: Pseudoprogression looked unconnected to shifts in top peripheral T cell clonotypes.

The time point: baseline, week 1 (first vaccination visit). Stated treatment: pre-vaccination baseline after standard-of-care therapy. V gave up 6 bases and J gave up 2 bases, with 16 bases separating them. The CDR3 runs 15 residues. Looked up from germline, CDR1 is MNHNS and CDR2 is SASEGT. The rearrangement uses TRBV6-1 and TRBJ1-2; D is unclear. The input for sequencing was PBMCs, taken from a glioma patient treated with radiotherapy, temozolomide or both. The sequence was collected from a man aged 45 to 65 with glioma. The chain's CDR3 is CASRESAYSNYGYTF. CDR3 DNA: TGTGCCAGCAGGGAGTCGGCATACTCCAACTATGGCTACACCTTC.